The 13 T cell receptor beta chains in this list originate from one sample, sequenced in a study of T cell responses to AZD1222 COVID-19 vaccine. Data came from immunoSEQ multiplex PCR; TCRdb stores just in-frame clones and leaves some out. The sample records roughly 120,000 clones, approximately 93% being singletons. Specimen: peripheral blood, collected on day 0 of AZD1222 vaccination. All receptors derive from an adult in good health.

The rearrangement links TRBV6-2 or TRBV6-3 to TRBJ1-5; 9 nucleotides line up with TRBD1. V gave up 2 bases and J gave up 4 bases; unmatched junction bases: 6. The CDR3 spans 16 residues. Germline CDR1 reads MNHEY; CDR2 reads SVGEGT. The CDR3 DNA reads as TGTGCCAGCAGTTACCGGGACAGGGTGTGGAATCAGCCCCAGCATTTT. Translated: CASSYRDRVWNQPQHF.

V and J are TRBV3-1 (or the pseudogene TRBV3-2) and TRBJ1-1, with D maybe TRBD1 (6 bases). The CDR3 has 14 amino acids. V lost 2 bases to trimming and J lost 4 bases, with 11 bases between them. CDR1 is LGHDT and CDR2 is YNNKEL in the germline V gene (reference sequence). The CDR3 region is CASSQLQGGTEAFF. For the CDR3, the DNA is TGTGCCAGCAGCCAATTACAGGGAGGCACTGAAGCTTTCTTT.

The chain uses TRBV3-1 (or the pseudogene TRBV3-2) and TRBJ1-1, with D hard to call. The V gene's germline CDR1 is LGHDT and CDR2 YNNKEL (reference sequence). Trimming removed 2 bases at V and 4 bases at J, with 11 bases between. The CDR3 is 14 amino acids. Here the CDR3 reads CASSQLQGSTEAFF. As DNA, the CDR3 is TGTGCCAGCAGCCAACTCCAAGGGTCCACTGAAGCTTTCTTT.

V gene TRBV27 combines with J gene TRBJ2-1, with D tentatively TRBD2 (5 bases). The CDR3 covers 13 residues. Trimming cost V 4 bases and J 5 bases, with 9 bases left between them. From germline, CDR1 is MNHEY and CDR2 SMNVEV (reference sequence). The DNA for the CDR3 is TGTGCCAGCAGTTCGACTATTAACAATGAGCAGTTCTTC. Amino acids: CASSSTINNEQFF.

V usage is TRBV11-2 and J usage is TRBJ1-2, with a weak D call TRBD1 (5 bases). The germline V and J ends were trimmed by 4 bases and 3 bases, with 6 bases remaining between them. From germline, CDR1 is SGHAT and CDR2 FQNNGV. The CDR3 runs to 12 residues. The CDR3 protein is CASSSTDYGYTF. DNA of the CDR3: TGTGCCAGCAGCTCGACAGACTATGGCTACACCTTC.

This clone has a single count. V is TRBV6-5 and J is TRBJ1-6; 11 bases align to TRBD1. The CDR3 sequence is 15 residues long. The V segment lost 7 bases and the J segment 9 bases; nucleotides outside the gene matches: 8. Per the germline V gene, CDR1 is MNHEY and CDR2 is SVGAGI. The CDR3 loop reads CASTPPGTGGSPLHF. The CDR3 DNA sequence: TGTGCCAGCACCCCACCCGGGACAGGGGGTTCACCCCTCCACTTT.

V is TRBV18 and J is TRBJ2-1; 9 bases are a match to TRBD2. The V segment lost 3 bases and the J segment 3 bases; nucleotides outside the gene matches: 3. The germline gives CDR1 KGHSH, CDR2 LQKENI. CDR3 length: 15 residues. The CDR3 is CASSPPSGDYNEQFF. The CDR3 region has the DNA TGTGCCAGCTCACCGCCTAGCGGGGACTACAATGAGCAGTTCTTC.

This chain joins TRBV27 and TRBJ1-5, with D tentatively TRBD1 (6 bases). CDR3 length: 14 residues. Germline CDR1 reads MNHEY; CDR2 reads SMNVEV (reference sequence). The V end was cut by 3 bases, the J end by 4 bases, with 10 bases between. This CDR3 is CASSLGGANQPQHF. CDR3 bases: TGTGCCAGCAGTTTGGGGGGGGCTAATCAGCCCCAGCATTTT.

The chain uses TRBV30 and TRBJ1-2; D is unresolved. The V end was cut by 2 bases, the J end by 8 bases, with 12 bases between. Per germline, CDR1 GTSNPN and CDR2 SVGIG (reference sequence). CDR3 length: 12 amino acids. This CDR3 is CAWSRGLRGYTF. The CDR3 coding sequence is TGTGCCTGGAGTAGAGGGCTGCGAGGCTACACCTTC.

The rearrangement links TRBV18 to TRBJ2-2; D might be TRBD1 or TRBD2, each matching 5 bases. The CDR3 spans 16 residues. From germline, CDR1 is KGHSH and CDR2 LQKENI. Trimming shortened V by 2 bases and J by 3 bases, and 13 bases separated the two germline ends. CDR3 sequence: CASSPFGTADTGELFF. In DNA, the CDR3 is TGTGCCAGCTCACCATTTGGGACGGCGGACACCGGGGAGCTGTTTTTT.

This clone showed up just once. The chain has TRBV10-3 and TRBJ2-7; no reliable D call. The CDR3 is 13 amino acids. The V end lost 3 bases, the J end lost 3 bases, and 9 bases lay between the germline ends. In germline, CDR1 is ENHRY, CDR2 SYGVKD. The CDR3 nucleotides read TGTGCCATCAGTGATGACACGTACTACGAGCAGTACTTC. Translation gives CAISDDTYYEQYF.

The rearrangement uses TRBV27 and TRBJ2-1, with D perhaps being TRBD1 or TRBD2 (6 bases each). In germline, CDR1 is MNHEY, CDR2 SMNVEV (reference sequence). The CDR3 runs 14 residues. V dropped 1 base and J dropped 9 bases, with 13 bases sitting between them. The CDR3: CASSLFPGGTEQFF. The CDR3 DNA is TGTGCCAGCAGTTTATTTCCCGGGGGCACTGAGCAGTTCTTC.

The V call is TRBV27, the J call TRBJ2-1; 9 bases line up with TRBD2. With 8 bases clipped from V and 6 bases from J, the junction kept 8 bases outside the gene matches. The germline V gene encodes CDR1 MNHEY and CDR2 SMNVEV (reference sequence). The CDR3 has 14 amino acids. The CDR3 DNA sequence: TGTGCCAGCTCCTGGAGTAGCGGGGGCAATGAGCAGTTCTTC. It is translated as CASSWSSGGNEQFF.